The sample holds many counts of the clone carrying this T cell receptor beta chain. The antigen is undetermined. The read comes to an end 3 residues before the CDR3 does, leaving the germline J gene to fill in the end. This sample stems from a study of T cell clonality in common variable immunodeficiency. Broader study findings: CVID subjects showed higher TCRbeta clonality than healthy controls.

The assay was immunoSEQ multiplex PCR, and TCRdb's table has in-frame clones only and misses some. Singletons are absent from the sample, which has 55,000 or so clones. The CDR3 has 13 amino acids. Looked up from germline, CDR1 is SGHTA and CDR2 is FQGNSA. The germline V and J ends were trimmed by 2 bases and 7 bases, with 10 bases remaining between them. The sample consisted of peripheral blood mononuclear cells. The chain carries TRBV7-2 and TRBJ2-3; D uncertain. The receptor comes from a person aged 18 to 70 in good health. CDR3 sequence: CASSLNDFHTQYF. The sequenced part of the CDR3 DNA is TGTGCCAGCAGCTTAAATGACTTTCATACG.